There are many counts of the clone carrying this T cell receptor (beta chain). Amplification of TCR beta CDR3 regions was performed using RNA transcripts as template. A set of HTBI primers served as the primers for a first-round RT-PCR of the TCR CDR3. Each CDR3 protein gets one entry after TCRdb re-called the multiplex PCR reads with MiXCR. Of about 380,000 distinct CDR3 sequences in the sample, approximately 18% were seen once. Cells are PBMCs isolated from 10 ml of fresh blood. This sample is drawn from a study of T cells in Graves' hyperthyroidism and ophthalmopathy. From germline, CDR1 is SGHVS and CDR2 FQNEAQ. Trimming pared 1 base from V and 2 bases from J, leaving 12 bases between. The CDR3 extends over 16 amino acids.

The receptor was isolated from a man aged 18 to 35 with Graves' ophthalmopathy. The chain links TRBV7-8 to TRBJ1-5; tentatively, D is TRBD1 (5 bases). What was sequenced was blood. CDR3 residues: CASSLVRMGRNQPQHF. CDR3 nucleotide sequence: TGTGCCAGCAGCTTAGTGCGGATGGGGCGCAATCAGCCCCAGCATTTT. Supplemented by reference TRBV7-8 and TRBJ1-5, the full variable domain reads GAGVSQSPRYKVAKRGQDVALRCDPISGHVSLFWYQQALGQGPEFLTYFQNEAQLDKSGLPSDRFFAERPEGSVSTLKIQRTQQEDSAVYLCASSLVRMGRNQPQHFGDGTRLSIL.